This TCR beta chain was identified during a study of T cell responses to AZD1222 COVID-19 vaccine (dated by TCRdb to the early 2020s). Background on the whole study: A total of 230 to 250 trial participants underwent TCR sequencing, of whom about 200 had received two doses of AZD1222 and 26 had received two doses of the MenACWY control vaccine. Trial participants were enrolled by age into 18-55, 56-69 and 70-plus year subgroups, with around 150, 28 and 57 TCR-sequenced participants respectively.

The CDR3 regions of human TCRbeta chains were analyzed by immunosequencing. The original methods were these. TCRs in the repertoires were compared against a reference library of SARS-CoV-2-specific TCRs that had been generated with the MIRA antigen-specificity platform. Breadth meant the fraction of unique TCRs that were SARS-CoV-2-associated, whereas depth meant the fraction of total T cells that were SARS-CoV-2-associated. Each spike-specific TCR was assigned to its reactive spike region and to a CD4 or CD8 class using the MIRA data. Log10-transformed breadth and depth values were compared by one-way ANOVA with Sidak's multiple comparisons tests. This immuneACCESS table, as held by TCRdb, lists in-frame sequences with V and J called but not all clones. Of the missing ones, under half trace to an unresolved V gene in checked studies; the others have no known cause. V, J and clone size reflect that table, while D and trimming were determined from the DNA. In all, the sample holds 90,000 to 120,000 clones, and about 90% of those were seen once. The ten biggest clones cover under 9.5% of the sample.

The sample holds a few counts of this clone. Its target antigen remains unknown. Nothing much larger sits one base from this clone, and base qualities are not available. What this sample's time point label stands for: about 28 days (+/-7) after the second vaccine dose. AZD1222 recipients with second doses at about 4 weeks or about 12 weeks were pooled, because spike-specific TCR depth and breadth did not differ between schedules. Samples from vaccinated people were obtained from the UK trials COV001 and COV002, which included a single-blind randomized controlled phase 2/3 trial of AZD1222 (ChAdOx1 nCoV-19) in healthy adults. Trial participant PBMC samples were collected at day 0 and day 28 after the second dose for TCRbeta chain sequencing. Deletion took 4 bases off V and 0 bases off J, with a span of 16 bases between the germline ends. From the cysteine through the phenylalanine, the CDR3 covers 17 amino acids. Only the CDR3 DNA stays, 51 bases, in frame from base 1. The germline V gene specifies SQVTM as CDR1 and ANQGSEA as CDR2.

The investigation overall reported the following: The 56-69-year group was small, and its depth increase did not reach significance, likely because of low power. Participants were mostly white British, with more females than males. The authors suggested clonal diversity may have been underestimated. CD4 TCRs associated with the vaccine covered the entire spike protein, and the dominant responses were in regions 160-218 and 743-854. Conclusions about previously exposed vaccinees are limited, since just 5 or 6 AZD1222 recipients were seropositive for SARS-CoV-2 at baseline. After two AZD1222 doses, spike-specific TCR breadth and depth were significantly higher than at day 0 and than in MenACWY recipients. Reportedly, close to half of the unique spike-specific TCRs recognized epitopes lying outside the regions that are mutated in the B.1.351 and B.1.1.7 variants. Because no samples from the day 14 peak response were available, repertoires could be characterized only after the peak T cell response.

Recombination connected TRBV29-1 to TRBJ2-6; the D segment could be TRBD2, given 6 matching bases. This TCR came from an adult who received the AZD1222 COVID-19 vaccine. The sequences come from peripheral blood, collected 28 days after the second AZD1222 dose. This receptor carries the CDR3 CSVAGDGITSGANVLTF. The bases are TGCAGCGTTGCGGGGGACGGAATAACCTCTGGGGCCAACGTCCTGACTTTC. Full variable domain (CDR3 extended with the reference TRBV29-1 and TRBJ2-6 proteins): SAVISQKPSRDICQRGTSLTIQCQVDSQVTMMFWYRQQPGQSLTLIATANQGSEATYESGFVIDKFPISRPNLTFSTLTVSNMSPEDSSIYLCSVAGDGITSGANVLTFGAGSRLTVL.